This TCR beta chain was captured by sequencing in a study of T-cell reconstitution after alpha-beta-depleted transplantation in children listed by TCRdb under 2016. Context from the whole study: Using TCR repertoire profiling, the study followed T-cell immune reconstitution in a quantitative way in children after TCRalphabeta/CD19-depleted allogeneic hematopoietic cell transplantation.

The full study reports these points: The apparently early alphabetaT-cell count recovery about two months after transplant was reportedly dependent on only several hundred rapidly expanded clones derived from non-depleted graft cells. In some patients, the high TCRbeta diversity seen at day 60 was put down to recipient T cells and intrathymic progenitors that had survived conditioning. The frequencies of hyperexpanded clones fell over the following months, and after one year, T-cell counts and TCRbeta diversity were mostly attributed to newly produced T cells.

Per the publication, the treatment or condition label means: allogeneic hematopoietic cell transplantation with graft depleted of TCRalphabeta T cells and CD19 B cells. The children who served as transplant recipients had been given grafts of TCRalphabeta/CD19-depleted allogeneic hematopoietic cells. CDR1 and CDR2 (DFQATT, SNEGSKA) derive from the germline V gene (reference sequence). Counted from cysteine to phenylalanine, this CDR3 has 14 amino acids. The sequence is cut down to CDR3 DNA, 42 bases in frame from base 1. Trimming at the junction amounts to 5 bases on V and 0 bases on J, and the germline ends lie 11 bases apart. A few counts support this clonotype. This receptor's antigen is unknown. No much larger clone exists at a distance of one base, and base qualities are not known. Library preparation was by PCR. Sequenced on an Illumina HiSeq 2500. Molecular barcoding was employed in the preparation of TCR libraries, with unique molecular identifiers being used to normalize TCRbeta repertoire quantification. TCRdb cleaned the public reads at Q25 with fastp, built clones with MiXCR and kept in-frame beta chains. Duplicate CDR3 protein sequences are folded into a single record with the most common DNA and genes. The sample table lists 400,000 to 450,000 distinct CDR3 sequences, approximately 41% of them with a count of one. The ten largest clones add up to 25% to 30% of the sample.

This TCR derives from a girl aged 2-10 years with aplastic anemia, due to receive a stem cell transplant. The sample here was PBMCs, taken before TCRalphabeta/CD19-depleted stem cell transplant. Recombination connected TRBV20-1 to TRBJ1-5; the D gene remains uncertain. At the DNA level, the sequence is TGCAGTGCTCCGGACCCCTATAGCAATCAGCCCCAGCATTTT. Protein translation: CSAPDPYSNQPQHF.